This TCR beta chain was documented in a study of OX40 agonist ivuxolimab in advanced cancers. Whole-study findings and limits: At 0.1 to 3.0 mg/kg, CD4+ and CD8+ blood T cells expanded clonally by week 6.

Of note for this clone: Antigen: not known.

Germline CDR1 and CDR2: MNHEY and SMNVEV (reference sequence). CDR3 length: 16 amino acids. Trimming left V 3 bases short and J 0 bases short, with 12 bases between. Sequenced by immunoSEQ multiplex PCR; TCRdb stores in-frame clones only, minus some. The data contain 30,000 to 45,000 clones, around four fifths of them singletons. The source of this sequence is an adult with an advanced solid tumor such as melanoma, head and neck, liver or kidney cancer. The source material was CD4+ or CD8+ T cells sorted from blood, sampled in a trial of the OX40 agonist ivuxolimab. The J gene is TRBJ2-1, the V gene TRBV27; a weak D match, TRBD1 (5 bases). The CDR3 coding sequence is TGTGCCAGCAGTTTCTTAGACAGACTCTCCTACAATGAGCAGTTCTTC. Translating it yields CASSFLDRLSYNEQFF.